This T cell receptor (beta chain) came from a study of post-analysis software for immune sequencing data. Study in general: The study covered relapsing-remitting, secondary progressive and progressive-relapsing courses of multiple sclerosis.

The library was made from cDNA and included unique molecular identifiers. The source material, about 0.9 to 10 million T cells, gave rise to roughly 500,000 cDNA molecules. TCRdb fed the PCR reads into MiXCR, producing one record per CDR3 protein. Counted here are approximately 570,000 distinct CDR3 sequences, around 40% occurring once; the ten biggest clones make up around 1.7%. Study findings and constraints: In multiple sclerosis, normalized Chao1 diversity was significantly below that of controls. Batch-mates among the samples co-clustered strongly by F measure. Elevated frequency relative to controls characterized several TRBV segments in patients, TRBV5-6, TRBV5-1 and TRBV20-1 among them.

With respect to this clonotype: Antigen unknown.

The CDR3 loop spans 16 amino acids. Germline CDR1 is MGHRA and CDR2 is YSYEKL. The ends were cut back, 1 base at V and 0 bases at J, with 10 bases in the middle. Sequencing input: blood. This TCR was sampled from a girl between 10 and 17 years old with multiple sclerosis. This chain uses TRBV4-1 with TRBJ1-5; D may be TRBD1 (5 bases). CDR3 in DNA: TGCGCCAGCAGCCAAGGGCAGGGACTTAGCAATCAGCCCCAGCATTTT. It codes for CASSQGQGLSNQPQHF.